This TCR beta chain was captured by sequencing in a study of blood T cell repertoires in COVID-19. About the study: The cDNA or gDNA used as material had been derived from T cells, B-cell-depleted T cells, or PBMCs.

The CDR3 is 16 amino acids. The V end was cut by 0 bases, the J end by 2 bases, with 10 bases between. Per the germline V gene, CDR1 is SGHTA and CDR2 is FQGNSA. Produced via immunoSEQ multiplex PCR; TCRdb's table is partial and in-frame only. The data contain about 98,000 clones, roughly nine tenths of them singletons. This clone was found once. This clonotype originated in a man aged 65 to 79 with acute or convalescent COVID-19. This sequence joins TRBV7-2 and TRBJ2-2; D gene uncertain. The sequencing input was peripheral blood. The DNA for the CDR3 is TGTGCCAGCAGCTTAGCGAGGCCCTCCAACACCGGGGAGCTGTTTTTT. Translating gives CASSLARPSNTGELFF.